This T cell receptor beta chain came from a study of T cell repertoires in cytomegalovirus infection. About the research overall: Well-studied HLA-B-restricted epitopes and recently identified HLA-C-restricted epitopes of CMV were both used in the study. CMV infection plus the matching HLA type was flagged by public TCR beta signatures.

This clonotype turned up a few times. Its antigen is not known. This CDR3 is built from 12 residues. The ends were cut back, 5 bases at V and 4 bases at J, with 6 bases in the middle. One entry per CDR3 protein, called by TCRdb with MiXCR from the reads. The sample carries some 940,000 distinct CDR3 sequences, more than 25% recorded once. The material sequenced was cultured CD8+ T cells from PBMCs, taken from culture after CMV antigen stimulation. The V and J genes are TRBV12-3 or TRBV12-4 and TRBJ1-5; D remains unclear. This TCR was recovered from a human donor in good health (CMV status not recorded). Some clones in this sample may be carry-over from other donors' samples. The CDR3 sequence: CASSKLNQPQHF. The DNA for the CDR3 is TGTGCCAGCAGTAAATTGAATCAGCCCCAGCATTTT.